This T cell receptor (beta chain) is drawn from a study of cytomegalovirus exposure and HLA in healthy donors. Germline trimming cut 2 bases from V and 3 bases from J; bases unmatched to any gene: 9. Germline CDR1 reads MDHEN; CDR2 reads SYDVKM. The CDR3 totals 17 residues. The PCR made use of 60 Vbeta and 13 Jbeta primers. The protocol was immunoSEQ multiplex PCR, while the TCRdb copy is restricted to in-frame clones and leaves out a portion. Among 100,000 to 120,000 clones listed, about 90% were seen once. Samples came from healthy bone marrow donors. The rearrangement links TRBV28 to TRBJ2-4; TRBD1 matches 8 bases. The sample comprised PBMCs. The receptor was derived from a man aged 35 to 55 in good health and CMV-seronegative. The CDR3: CASSLGGQGAVKNIQYF. DNA for the CDR3: TGTGCCAGCAGTTTAGGCGGTCAGGGGGCTGTCAAAAACATTCAGTACTTC.